Following are 4 T cell receptor beta chains from one sample sequenced in a study of T cells in Graves' hyperthyroidism and ophthalmopathy. There were TCR beta CDR3 regions amplified from RNA transcripts. Carried out on the TCR CDR3, a first-round RT-PCR used the HTBI primer set. TCRdb independently ran MiXCR on the multiplex PCR reads; one entry per CDR3 protein. The data contain about 380,000 distinct CDR3 sequences, approximately 14% of them singletons. Sequenced input: blood. These receptors were obtained from a woman younger than 45 with Graves' ophthalmopathy.

V and J are TRBV7-2 and TRBJ2-4, with 8 bases identical to TRBD2. The junction had 12 bases not matched to a gene; V was cut back by 1 base and J by 1 base. This CDR3 spans 19 amino acids. Germline values: CDR1 SGHTA, CDR2 FQGNSA. CDR3 loop: CASSLVPSGGFGAKNIQYF. The CDR3 DNA sequence: TGTGCCAGCAGCTTAGTTCCCAGCGGGGGTTTTGGGGCCAAAAACATTCAGTACTTC.

The rearrangement joins TRBV4-2 to TRBJ1-4; 10 nucleotides line up with TRBD1. Germline V lookup: CDR1 LGHNA, CDR2 YNFKEQ. CDR3 size: 15 residues. V gave up 5 bases and J gave up 6 bases; unmatched junction bases: 6. The CDR3 sequence is CASSEAGTGDEKLFF. For the CDR3, the DNA is TGTGCCAGCAGCGAAGCCGGGACAGGGGATGAAAAACTGTTTTTT.

This clonotype was seen more than once but under ten times. The chain carries TRBV6-5 and TRBJ2-7; TRBD2 agrees at 10 bases. Germline CDR1 reads MNHEY; CDR2 reads SVGAGI. This CDR3 contains 14 residues. Trimming cost V 2 bases and J 4 bases; bases outside gene matches: 2. The CDR3 protein is CASSYVAGGYEQYF. CDR3 sequence (DNA): TGTGCCAGCAGTTACGTAGCGGGGGGTTACGAGCAGTACTTC.

In its sample, this clonotype was seen many times. The chain carries TRBV30 and TRBJ2-2; unclear D gene. Looked up from germline, CDR1 is GTSNPN and CDR2 is SVGIG (reference sequence). Deletions cut 5 bases from V and 6 bases from J, with 7 bases between. CDR3 size: 11 residues. CDR3 sequence (DNA): TGTGCCTGGGTTTTTTCCGGGGAGCTGTTTTTT. Translated: CAWVFSGELFF.